A selection of T cell receptor beta chains follows, all from one sample in a study of shared clonotypes between healthy human individuals. Libraries were prepared by immunoSEQ multiplex PCR; TCRdb keeps only in-frame clonotypes and omits some of them. Here the sample spans 2 million to 2.5 million clones, 93% being singletons. Sequencing was performed on naive CD4+ T cells from PBMCs. The receptors originated from a man younger than 35 in good health. Some clones in this sample may be carry-over from other donors' samples. Both conserved end residues are part of each CDR3. A D gene is named only where the DNA matches it firmly. A row's size may be missing; if present it is once, few, many or a size class.

TRBV28	TRBJ2-7	.	TRBD2	TGTGCCAGCAGTTTAGTGTCTAGCGGGATCTACGAGCAGTACTTC	CASSLVSSGIYEQYF
TRBV5-1	TRBJ1-4	.	.	TGCGCCAGCAGCTTGCATCTGGAGGGTGAAAAACTGTTTTTT	CASSLHLEGEKLFF
TRBV6-1	TRBJ2-7	.	.	TGTGCCAGCAGTGAAGTTGAGGGCTCAGGGGACTTC	CASSEVEGSGDF
TRBV7-2	TRBJ2-7	.	TRBD1	TGTGCCAGCAGCTGGGGACAGGGGGGCTACGAGCAGTACTTC	CASSWGQGGYEQYF
TRBV6-5	TRBJ2-5	.	.	TGTGCCAGCAGCTTCCGCGGGACCGCAGAGACCCAGTACTTC	CASSFRGTAETQYF
TRBV5-1	TRBJ2-7	.	.	TGCGCCAGCCGGAGAAGCTCGGGGGAGTACGAGCAGTACTTC	CASRRSSGEYEQYF
TRBV27	TRBJ2-2	.	TRBD2	TGTGCCAGCAGTTTTTTGCGGGAGGTGGTCGGGGAGCTGTTTTTT	CASSFLREVVGELFF
TRBV2	TRBJ1-4	.	.	TGTGCCAGCAGGGGAGAGGGAACTAATGAAAAACTGTTTTTT	CASRGEGTNEKLFF
TRBV2	TRBJ1-2	.	.	TGTGCCAGCATATTTATACAGGGAGCGGGGATCTATGGCTACACCTTC	CASIFIQGAGIYGYTF
TRBV7-9	TRBJ2-5	once	.	TGTGCCAGCAGCTTAAATCAGGGGACGGGAGAGACCCAGTACTTC	CASSLNQGTGETQYF
TRBV7-2	TRBJ2-5	.	TRBD2	TGTGCCAGCAGCTTAGGTAGTAGCGGGAGAAAAAGAGAGACCCAGTACTTC	CASSLGSSGRKRETQYF
TRBV10-2	TRBJ2-7	.	.	TGCGCCAGCAGTGCTTGGACAGCCTACGAGCAGTACTTC	CASSAWTAYEQYF
TRBV15	TRBJ2-3	.	TRBD2	TGTGCCACCAGCAGAGGGCTAGCGGGAGATTCAGATACGCAGTATTTT	CATSRGLAGDSDTQYF
TRBV11-3	TRBJ2-3	.	TRBD2	TGTGCCAGCAGCTTATCACCTCGCGGGAGTTGGGCAGATACGCAGTATTTT	CASSLSPRGSWADTQYF
TRBV7-9	TRBJ1-1	.	.	TGTGCCAGCAGCTCAAGACTTAACACTGAAGCTTTCTTT	CASSSRLNTEAFF
TRBV13	TRBJ1-1	.	.	TGTGCCAGCAGCCGACTGACAGCGAACACTGAAGCTTTCTTT	CASSRLTANTEAFF
TRBV28	TRBJ2-7	.	.	TGTGCCAGCAGTTCCTCCCTACAGGGATTTGGGCAGTACTTC	CASSSSLQGFGQYF
TRBV18	TRBJ2-7	.	.	TGTGCCAGCGCAATAAACAGGGTCTACGAGCAGTACTTC	CASAINRVYEQYF
TRBV5-1	TRBJ1-1	.	.	TGCGCCAGCAGCAAGGACGGGAGCCTGGGCACTGAAGCTTTCTTT	CASSKDGSLGTEAFF
TRBV25-1	TRBJ2-7	.	TRBD2	TGTGCCAGCACTGGCCTGGGGAGGGGTGTCGAGGAGCAGTACTTC	CASTGLGRGVEEQYF
TRBV18	TRBJ2-7	.	.	TGTGCCAGCTCCTTTAGCGCCCCCGGGTACGAGCAGTACTTC	CASSFSAPGYEQYF
TRBV5-1	TRBJ2-5	few	.	TGCGCCAGCAGCTTGGCCTCAGAGACCCAGTACTTC	CASSLASETQYF
TRBV2	TRBJ2-3	once	.	TGTGCCAGCAGTCGCACTGCTAGCACAGATACGCAGTATTTT	CASSRTASTDTQYF
TRBV29-1	TRBJ1-3	.	.	TGCAGCGTTGAAGCAGGATTCTCTGGAAACACCATATATTTT	CSVEAGFSGNTIYF
TRBV5-1	TRBJ2-5	once	TRBD1	TGCGCCAGCAGCGCTTCAACAGGGGGCGCAGAGACCCAGTACTTC	CASSASTGGAETQYF
TRBV5-1	TRBJ2-7	.	TRBD1	TGCGCCAGCAGCTCACTCCAGGGGGCCAGCTACGAGCAGTACTTC	CASSSLQGASYEQYF
TRBV6-5	TRBJ1-3	once	.	TGTGCCAGCAGTAGACAGACGGCTGGAAACACCATATATTTT	CASSRQTAGNTIYF
TRBV5-1	TRBJ2-1	.	TRBD2	TGCGCCAGCAGCTCCCGGACTAGCGGGGGATCCTACAATGAGCAGTTCTTC	CASSSRTSGGSYNEQFF
TRBV5-1	TRBJ1-2	.	TRBD1	TGCGCCAGCAGCTCGGGACAGCTAAACAGAGCTAACTATGGCTACACCTTC	CASSSGQLNRANYGYTF
TRBV7-2	TRBJ2-7	.	TRBD2	TGTGCCAGCAGCTCCCAAATGTCGACTAGCGGGATCTACGAGCAGTACTTC	CASSSQMSTSGIYEQYF
TRBV7-2	TRBJ2-4	.	TRBD2	TGTGCCAGCAGCCGCCCCGGGACTAGCGGGAGTAGAGCCAAAAACATTCAGTACTTC	CASSRPGTSGSRAKNIQYF
TRBV7-9	TRBJ1-1	few	.	TGTGCCAGCAGCCCGCTAGACACTGAAGCTTTCTTT	CASSPLDTEAFF
TRBV5-1	TRBJ2-3	.	.	TGCGCCAGCAGCTTCCGCGCCAACACAGATACGCAGTATTTT	CASSFRANTDTQYF
TRBV7-3	TRBJ2-1	once	TRBD2	TGTGCCAGCAGCTTACTGGGAGGGCCGACTTCATTGCATGAGCAGTTCTTC	CASSLLGGPTSLHEQFF
TRBV25-1	TRBJ1-2	once	.	TGTGCCAGCAGTGACAACAGGCTTCCTAACTATGGCTACACCTTC	CASSDNRLPNYGYTF
TRBV4-2	TRBJ1-4	.	TRBD1	TGTGCCAGCAGCCCCTCGGACAGGGGTGGAGAAAAACTGTTTTTT	CASSPSDRGGEKLFF